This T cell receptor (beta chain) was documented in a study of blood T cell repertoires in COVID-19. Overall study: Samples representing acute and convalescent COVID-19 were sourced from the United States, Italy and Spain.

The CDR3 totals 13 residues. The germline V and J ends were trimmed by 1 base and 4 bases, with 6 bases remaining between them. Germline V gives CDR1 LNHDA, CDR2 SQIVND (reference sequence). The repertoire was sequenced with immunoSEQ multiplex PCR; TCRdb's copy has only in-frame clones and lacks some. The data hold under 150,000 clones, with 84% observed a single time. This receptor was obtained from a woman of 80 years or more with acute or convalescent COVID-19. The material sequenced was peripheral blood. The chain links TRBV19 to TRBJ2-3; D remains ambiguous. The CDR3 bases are TGTGCCAGTAGTATAGCCGACTCAGATACGCAGTATTTT. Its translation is CASSIADSDTQYF.